The 15 T cell receptor beta chains in this list originate from one sample, sequenced in a study of T cells in Graves' hyperthyroidism and ophthalmopathy (dated 2019 in TCRdb). The library relied on multiplex PCR. This sample was sequenced with an Illumina HiSeq 2000. The TCR beta CDR3 regions were amplified from RNA transcripts. The first round of RT-PCR for the TCR CDR3 was performed with the HTBI primer set and the Qiagen OneStep RT-PCR kit. TCRdb reprocessed the public reads (quality trimming at Q25 with fastp, clone calling with MiXCR) and kept in-frame beta chains. Every distinct CDR3 protein forms one entry, paired with its most common genes and DNA. The sample table holds 500,000 or so distinct CDR3 sequences, of which 17% were seen once. The top ten constitute 17% of the sample. Sample: blood. The receptors stem from a woman aged 18 to 35 with Graves' ophthalmopathy.

This sequence joins TRBV10-3 and TRBJ2-3; 9 positions match TRBD1. With V trimmed by 2 bases and J by 12 bases, 3 bases remained unmatched. Germline V gene lookup returns CDR1 ENHRY and CDR2 SYGVKD. This CDR3 has 12 residues. The CDR3 DNA reads TGTGCCATCAGTGAGCCGGGACAGGGCCAGTATTTT. Its protein is CAISEPGQGQYF.

Many counts were recorded for this clonotype. The chain is built from TRBV12-3 or TRBV12-4 and TRBJ1-2; D not certain. This CDR3 region has 13 residues. Trimming stripped 4 bases from V and 8 bases from J, with 14 bases between. CDR3 amino acids: CASSYWEGNGYTF. CDR3 sequence (DNA): TGTGCCAGCAGTTATTGGGAAGGGAACGGCTACACCTTC.

This clonotype was detected a few times. The rearrangement uses TRBV4-3 and TRBJ2-3; TRBD2 aligns across 10 bases. After removal of 1 base from V and 8 bases from J, the junction contained 6 bases not matched to a gene. Germline V CDR1 and CDR2: LGHNA, YSLEER. The CDR3 loop spans 15 amino acids. The CDR3 DNA reads TGCGCCAGCAGCCAAGCCCTAGCGGGAGTGAGTACGCAGTATTTT. Its protein is CASSQALAGVSTQYF.

The CDR3 sequence: CASSLSAGVTDTQYF. The CDR3 coding sequence is TGCGCCAGCAGCCTATCGGCGGGAGTGACAGATACGCAGTATTTT. This chain connects TRBV4-1 to TRBJ2-3; TRBD2 aligns across 7 bases. This CDR3 region has 15 residues. CDR1 is MGHRA, CDR2 YSYEKL, per germline. With 4 bases clipped from V and 3 bases from J, the junction kept 7 bases outside the gene matches.

The V gene is TRBV28, the J gene TRBJ2-7; TRBD2 agrees at 8 bases. The CDR3 extends over 14 amino acids. Trimming at V came to 2 bases and at J to 5 bases, leaving 5 bases not matched to a gene. In germline, CDR1 is MDHEN, CDR2 SYDVKM. The CDR3 coding sequence is TGTGCCAGCAGTTTACATCTAGCGGGCCACGAGCAGTACTTC. Translation: CASSLHLAGHEQYF.

This clonotype was recorded a few times. V gene TRBV29-1 combines with J gene TRBJ2-7; D perhaps matches TRBD1 (5 bases). V gave up 5 bases and J gave up 1 base, with 12 bases separating them. This CDR3 comprises 13 residues. In germline, CDR1 is SQVTM, CDR2 ANQGSEA. The CDR3 here is CSVRPDSSYEQYF. In DNA form, the CDR3 reads TGCAGCGTTAGGCCCGACAGTTCCTACGAGCAGTACTTC.

This chain uses TRBV28 with TRBJ1-6, with D tentatively TRBD1 (6 bases). Germline V gene sequence: CDR1 MDHEN, CDR2 SYDVKM. This CDR3 region has 14 residues. Trimming pared 4 bases from V and 8 bases from J, leaving 12 bases between. Here the CDR3 DNA reads TGTGCCAGCAGTTCGAGGGACACGTATTCACCCCTCCACTTT. It codes for CASSSRDTYSPLHF.

This clonotype was counted ten times or more. The chain employs TRBV12-3 or TRBV12-4 and TRBJ1-2; tentatively, D is TRBD1 (5 bases). Trimming took 6 bases from V and 4 from J, leaving 12 bases between them. This CDR3 region has 13 residues. The CDR3 DNA reads as TGTGCCAGCAGCCCCGGGACCTCCTATGGCTACACCTTC. Translating it yields CASSPGTSYGYTF.

This clonotype was observed a few times. The CDR3 nucleotides are TGCAGCGTTGTGCCCAGGGGCGCCTATGGCTACACCTTC. It encodes CSVVPRGAYGYTF. The V gene is TRBV29-1, the J gene TRBJ1-2, with D maybe TRBD1 (6 bases). The V end was cut by 4 bases, the J end by 4 bases, with 13 bases between. This CDR3 has 13 amino acids. Looked up from germline, CDR1 is SQVTM and CDR2 is ANQGSEA.

This clonotype was seen at least ten times. CDR3 loop: CASSFTGRETQYF. DNA for the CDR3: TGTGCCAGCAGCTTTACTGGGAGAGAGACCCAGTACTTC. V usage is TRBV11-2 and J usage is TRBJ2-5, with a weak D call TRBD2 (5 bases). Trimming left V 3 bases short and J 4 bases short, with 9 bases between. Germline V gene data show CDR1 as SGHAT and CDR2 as FQNNGV. The CDR3 runs to 13 residues.

This clonotype showed up many times. The chain employs TRBV20-1 and TRBJ2-7; 11 bases agree with TRBD1. The CDR3 has 13 amino acids. J gave up 5 bases and V 5 bases, and 5 bases lay outside the gene matches. Germline CDR1 reads DFQATT; CDR2 reads SNEGSKA (reference sequence). The CDR3 DNA reads as TGCAGTGCTTCCAGGACAGGGGGCGACGAGCAGTACTTC. Amino acid sequence: CSASRTGGDEQYF.

This clonotype has a handful of counts. This chain links TRBV7-9 with TRBJ2-6, with D perhaps matching TRBD1 (5 bases). This CDR3 has 15 residues. CDR1 is SEHNR and CDR2 is FQNEAQ in the germline V gene (reference sequence). V lost 6 bases to trimming and J lost 2 bases, with 11 bases between them. This chain's CDR3 is CASSVGEAGANVLTF. The CDR3 bases are TGTGCCAGCAGTGTAGGGGAAGCTGGGGCCAACGTCCTGACTTTC.

This clonotype appeared many times. The V call is TRBV10-3, the J call TRBJ1-1; D call uncertain. This CDR3 spans 15 amino acids. V was cut by 0 bases and J by 6 bases, with 14 bases left in between. Germline V gene data show CDR1 as ENHRY and CDR2 as SYGVKD. The CDR3 protein is CAISESILAWAEAFF. The CDR3 coding sequence is TGTGCCATCAGTGAGTCGATTCTGGCCTGGGCTGAAGCTTTCTTT.

This clonotype was detected ten times or more. The chain is built from TRBV20-1 and TRBJ1-5; TRBD1 matches 10 bases. The CDR3 runs 15 residues. Germline assignment: CDR1 DFQATT and CDR2 SNEGSKA (reference sequence). V lost 6 bases to trimming and J lost 1 base; unmatched junction nucleotides: 6. CDR3 sequence: CSAPDRGRSNQPQHF. CDR3 DNA sequence: TGCAGTGCCCCGGACAGGGGGAGAAGCAATCAGCCCCAGCATTTT.

As to this clonotype: This may be a read error: a much more frequent sequence differs by one nucleotide. The chain employs TRBV6-1 and TRBJ2-3, with 8 bases matching TRBD2. CDR1 is MNHNS, CDR2 SASEGT, per germline. V was clipped by 0 bases and J by 2 bases; unmatched bases: 1. This CDR3 has 15 amino acids. DNA for the CDR3: TGTGCCAGCAGTGAAGCTAGCGGGGTCACAGATACGCAGTATTTT. Translated, it gives CASSEASGVTDTQYF.